The sequence of this T cell receptor beta chain was determined in a study of blood T cell repertoires in COVID-19. About the research overall: Italy, Spain and the United States were the sources of the convalescent and acute COVID-19 samples. T cells, B-cell-depleted T cells, or PBMCs supplied cDNA or gDNA.

Per germline, CDR1 SGHRS and CDR2 YFSETQ. The ends were cut back, 5 bases at V and 8 bases at J, with 11 bases in the middle. The CDR3 runs to 12 residues. Original analysis: Researchers report that nucleated cell counts were estimated from reference gene primer amplification. Assay used: immunoSEQ multiplex PCR; TCRdb lists only in-frame clones, some missing. V, J and clone size derive from that table, while D and trimming were established from the DNA sequence. The sample consists of just under 350,000 clones, around 82% of them appearing once. The chain carries TRBV5-1 and TRBJ2-1; a weak D match, TRBD2 (6 bases). The TCR comes from a man younger than 45 with active or convalescent COVID-19. Sample: peripheral blood. The CDR3 loop is CASSRRADEQFF. In DNA, the CDR3 is TGCGCCAGCAGTCGGAGGGCGGATGAGCAGTTCTTC.